This T cell receptor (beta chain) was recorded in a study of blood T cell repertoires in COVID-19. Overall study: The cDNA or gDNA used as material had been derived from T cells, B-cell-depleted T cells, or PBMCs.

With 1 base clipped from V and 7 bases from J, the junction kept 3 bases outside the gene matches. Germline V gives CDR1 SGHTA, CDR2 FQGNSA. This CDR3 is built from 13 residues. Original handling: Reference gene primer amplification yielded estimated nucleated cell counts. Sequencing was performed with immunoSEQ multiplex PCR; in TCRdb, only in-frame clones are kept and a portion is missing. The V and J calls and clone size were taken over from that table, and D and trimming were inferred from the DNA. The table has about 200,000 clones, about 91% seen once. Which cohort a participant joined came from the clinical history participants gave.

The rearrangement uses TRBV7-2 and TRBJ1-2; 7 bases line up with TRBD1. The origin of this receptor is a woman in her thirties or forties with acute COVID-19. The sample taken for sequencing was PBMCs or T cells enriched from blood (not recorded which). The CDR3 region is CASSLEGARGYTF. CDR3 coding DNA: TGTGCCAGCAGCTTAGAGGGGGCGCGTGGCTACACCTTC.